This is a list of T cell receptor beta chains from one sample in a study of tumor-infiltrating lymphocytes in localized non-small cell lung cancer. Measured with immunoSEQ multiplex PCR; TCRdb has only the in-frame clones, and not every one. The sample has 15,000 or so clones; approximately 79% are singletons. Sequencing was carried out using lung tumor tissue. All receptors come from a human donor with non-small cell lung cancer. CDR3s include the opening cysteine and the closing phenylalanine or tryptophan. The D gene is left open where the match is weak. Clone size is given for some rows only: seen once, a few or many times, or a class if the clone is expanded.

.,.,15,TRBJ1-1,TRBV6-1,TGTGCCAGCAGTGCTCGACCCCGGGACAAAACTGAAGCTTTCTTT,CASSARPRDKTEAFF
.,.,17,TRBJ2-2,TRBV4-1,TGCGCCAGCAGCCCCTTCGGAACAGGGCGGAACACCGGGGAGCTGTTTTTT,CASSPFGTGRNTGELFF
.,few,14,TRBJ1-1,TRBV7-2,TGTGCCAGCAGCTTATCCGGACAGAACACTGAAGCTTTCTTT,CASSLSGQNTEAFF
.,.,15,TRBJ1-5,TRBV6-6,TGTGCCAGCAGTTACGCAGGCCGGAGCAATCAGCCCCAGCATTTT,CASSYAGRSNQPQHF
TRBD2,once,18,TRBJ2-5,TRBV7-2,TGTGCCAGCAGCTTAGCATTGACTAGCGGGAGAGCACGAGAGACCCAGTACTTC,CASSLALTSGRARETQYF
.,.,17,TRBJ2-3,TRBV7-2,TGTGCCAGCAGCTTAGTTAGCGATCTATCTAGCACAGATACGCAGTATTTT,CASSLVSDLSSTDTQYF
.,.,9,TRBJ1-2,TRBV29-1,TGCAGCGTATCCGGGGTTAGAGACTTC,CSVSGVRDF
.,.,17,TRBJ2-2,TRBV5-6,TGTGCCAGCAGCCCCCTCCGGACAGCGGCGCGTACCGGGGAGCTGTTTTTT,CASSPLRTAARTGELFF
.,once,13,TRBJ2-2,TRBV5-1,TGCGCCAGCAGCGTCAGGGGAACCGGGGAGCTGTTTTTT,CASSVRGTGELFF
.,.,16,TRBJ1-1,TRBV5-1,TGCGCCAGCAGCTTGGATTCGGGCCTCGATACTACTGAAGCTTTCTTT,CASSLDSGLDTTEAFF
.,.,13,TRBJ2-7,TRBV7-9,TGTGCCAGCAGCTTTTTGGGATCCTACGAGCAGTACTTC,CASSFLGSYEQYF
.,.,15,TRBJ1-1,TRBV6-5,TGTGCCAGCAGTTATTTTCCGCGTCAAGCCACTGAAGCTTTCTTT,CASSYFPRQATEAFF
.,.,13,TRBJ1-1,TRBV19,TGTGCCAGTAGTACACAGACGAACACTGAAGCTTTCTTT,CASSTQTNTEAFF
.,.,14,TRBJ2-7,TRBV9,TGTGCCAGCAGCGTAGGGCTCCAAGCCTACGAGCAGTACTTC,CASSVGLQAYEQYF
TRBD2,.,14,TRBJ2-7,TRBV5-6,TGTGCCAGCAGCTCGTTAGCGGGAGTGTATCAGCAGTACTTC,CASSSLAGVYQQYF
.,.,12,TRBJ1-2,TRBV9,TGTGCCAGCAGCGTAGACAGTGATGGCTACACCTTC,CASSVDSDGYTF
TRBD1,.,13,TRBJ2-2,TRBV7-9,TGTGCCAGCAAAACAGGGGGAGACGGGGAGCTGTTTTTT,CASKTGGDGELFF
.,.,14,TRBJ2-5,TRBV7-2,TGTGCCAGCAGGGATACGAGCGGCCAAGAGACCCAGTACTTC,CASRDTSGQETQYF
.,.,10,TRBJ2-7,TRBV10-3,TGTGCCGTGGGGGGGCTCGAGCAGTACTTC,CAVGGLEQYF
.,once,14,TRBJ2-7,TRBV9,TGTGCCAGCAGCGTAGGGGGGCTAGCGACCGAGCAGTACTTC,CASSVGGLATEQYF
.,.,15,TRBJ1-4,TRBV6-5,TGTGCCAGCAGTTACTCGTGGCAGTCTAATGAAAAACTGTTTTTT,CASSYSWQSNEKLFF
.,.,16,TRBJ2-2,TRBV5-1,TGCGCCAGCAGCCCGGACGGACCGAGAGACACCGGGGAGCTGTTTTTT,CASSPDGPRDTGELFF
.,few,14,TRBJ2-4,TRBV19,TGTGCCAGTAGTATCCCACCAGCCAAAAACATTCAGTACTTC,CASSIPPAKNIQYF
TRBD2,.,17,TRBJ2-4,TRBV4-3,TGCGCCAGCAGCCAAAGGCTAGCGGGAGGGTATATAAACATTCAGTACTTC,CASSQRLAGGYINIQYF
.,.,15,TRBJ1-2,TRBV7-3,TGTGCCAGCAGCTTAGCAGGATCTTCGCCCGGCGGCTACACCTTC,CASSLAGSSPGGYTF
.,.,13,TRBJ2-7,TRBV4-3,TGCGCCAGCAGCCATCAAGGATCCTACGAGCAGTACTTC,CASSHQGSYEQYF
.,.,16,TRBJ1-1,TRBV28,TGTGCCAGCAGTACCGGGACAAGGGGAAGTGCCACTGAAGCTTTCTTT,CASSTGTRGSATEAFF
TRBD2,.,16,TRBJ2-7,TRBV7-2,TGTGCCAGCAGCTTAGGTTCGGCGGGAGGCCGGTACGAGCAGTACTTC,CASSLGSAGGRYEQYF
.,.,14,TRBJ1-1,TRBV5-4,TGTGCCAGCAGCTTGGACGGTGGGAACACTGAAGCTTTCTTT,CASSLDGGNTEAFF
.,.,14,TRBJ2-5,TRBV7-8,TGTGCCAGCAGCTTTGGACAGATTCAAGAGACCCAGTACTTC,CASSFGQIQETQYF
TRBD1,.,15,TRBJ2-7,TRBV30,TGTGCCTGGGGCCCCGACAGGGGGTCTACCTACGAGCAGTACTTC,CAWGPDRGSTYEQYF
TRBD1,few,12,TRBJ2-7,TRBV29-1,TGCAGCGTTGGGGACAGTCTCTACGAGCAGTACTTC,CSVGDSLYEQYF
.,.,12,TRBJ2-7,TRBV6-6,TGTGCCAGCAAGGCGCAAACCTACGAGCAGTACTTC,CASKAQTYEQYF
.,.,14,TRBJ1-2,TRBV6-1,TGTGCCAGCTCCCCCAGTGGGGCGCGATGGGGCTACACCTTC,CASSPSGARWGYTF
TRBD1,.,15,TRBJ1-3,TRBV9,TGTGCCAGCAGCGCCCATTCGACAGGGGGAAACACCATATATTTT,CASSAHSTGGNTIYF
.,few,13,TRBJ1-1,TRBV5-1,TGCGCCAGCAGCTTCAGGGGTTACACTGAAGCTTTCTTT,CASSFRGYTEAFF
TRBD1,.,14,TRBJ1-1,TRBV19,TGTGCCAGTAGTACAGGGGGGGGGAACACTGAAGCTTTCTTT,CASSTGGGNTEAFF
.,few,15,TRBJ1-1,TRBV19,TGTGCCAGTATCCCCCCAGGACACCTGAACACTGAAGCTTTCTTT,CASIPPGHLNTEAFF
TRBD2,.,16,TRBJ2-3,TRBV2,TGTGCTCGAGAAGGGGGGCGCGGCGGGAGGGCAGATACGCAGTATTTT,CAREGGRGGRADTQYF
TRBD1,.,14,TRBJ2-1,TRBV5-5,TGTGCCAGCAGCTTGTGGGACAGGGACAATGAGCAGTTCTTC,CASSLWDRDNEQFF
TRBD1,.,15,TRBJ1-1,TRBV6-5,TGTGCCAGCAGTTACTCGACAGGGAGGAACACTGAAGCTTTCTTT,CASSYSTGRNTEAFF
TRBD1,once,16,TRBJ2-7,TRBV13,TGTGCCAGCAGCCTAAGGACAGGTGTGGGGAACTACGAGCAGTACTTC,CASSLRTGVGNYEQYF
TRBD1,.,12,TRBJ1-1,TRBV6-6,TGTGCCGTCAGACAGGGGGAGGGCGAAGCTTTCTTT,CAVRQGEGEAFF
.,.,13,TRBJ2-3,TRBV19,TGTGCCAGTAGTGTTGGACACACAGATACGCAGTATTTT,CASSVGHTDTQYF
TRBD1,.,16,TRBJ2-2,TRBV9,TGTGCCAGCAGCTCCCTAACAGGGGTGGGCACCGGGGAGCTGTTTTTT,CASSSLTGVGTGELFF
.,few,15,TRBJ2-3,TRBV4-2,TGTGCCAGCAGCCAAGATGGGTGGGAGTCAGATACGCAGTATTTT,CASSQDGWESDTQYF
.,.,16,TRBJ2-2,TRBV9,TGTGCCAGCAGCGTAGGACTAGGATTTTTTACCGGGGAGCTGTTTTTT,CASSVGLGFFTGELFF
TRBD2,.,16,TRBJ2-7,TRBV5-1,TGCGCCAGCAGCTTGGTCCTGTCGGGAGGGCCGGAAGAGCAGTACTTC,CASSLVLSGGPEEQYF
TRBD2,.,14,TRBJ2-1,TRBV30,TGTGCCTGGAGTAGACTAGCGGGGGAAAATGAGCAGTTCTTC,CAWSRLAGENEQFF
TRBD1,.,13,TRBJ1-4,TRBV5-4,TGTGCCAGCAGCTTGGGGACAGGGGGATTACTGTTTTTT,CASSLGTGGLLFF
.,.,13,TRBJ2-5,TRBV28,TGTGCCAGCAGTTCCCCTCTCACCGAGACCCAGTACTTC,CASSSPLTETQYF
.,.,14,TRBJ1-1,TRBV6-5,TGTGCCAGCAGCTCTGCTTTTAAGAACACTGAAGCTTTCTTT,CASSSAFKNTEAFF
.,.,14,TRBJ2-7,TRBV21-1,TGTGCCAGCAACGGACTTTTACTCTCCTACGAGCAGTACTTC,CASNGLLLSYEQYF